This T cell receptor beta chain was obtained from a study of blood T cell repertoires in COVID-19. Sequencing was performed with immunoSEQ multiplex PCR; in TCRdb, only in-frame clones are kept and a portion is missing. The repertoire includes hundreds of thousands of clones, 80% to 90% of them detected once, and over 2% sits in the top ten. CDR3 size: 13 residues. The germline V gene encodes CDR1 DFQATT and CDR2 SNEGSKA (reference sequence). V lost 3 bases, J lost 0 bases, and 8 bases lay in between. The V and J genes are TRBV20-1 and TRBJ1-2; maybe TRBD1 (5 bases). The sample taken for sequencing was PBMCs or T cells enriched from blood (not recorded which). This sequence originates from a young woman who had recovered from COVID-19. The CDR3 loop is CSASTGANYGYTF. The CDR3 nucleotides read TGCAGTGCTAGTACAGGAGCTAACTATGGCTACACCTTC.